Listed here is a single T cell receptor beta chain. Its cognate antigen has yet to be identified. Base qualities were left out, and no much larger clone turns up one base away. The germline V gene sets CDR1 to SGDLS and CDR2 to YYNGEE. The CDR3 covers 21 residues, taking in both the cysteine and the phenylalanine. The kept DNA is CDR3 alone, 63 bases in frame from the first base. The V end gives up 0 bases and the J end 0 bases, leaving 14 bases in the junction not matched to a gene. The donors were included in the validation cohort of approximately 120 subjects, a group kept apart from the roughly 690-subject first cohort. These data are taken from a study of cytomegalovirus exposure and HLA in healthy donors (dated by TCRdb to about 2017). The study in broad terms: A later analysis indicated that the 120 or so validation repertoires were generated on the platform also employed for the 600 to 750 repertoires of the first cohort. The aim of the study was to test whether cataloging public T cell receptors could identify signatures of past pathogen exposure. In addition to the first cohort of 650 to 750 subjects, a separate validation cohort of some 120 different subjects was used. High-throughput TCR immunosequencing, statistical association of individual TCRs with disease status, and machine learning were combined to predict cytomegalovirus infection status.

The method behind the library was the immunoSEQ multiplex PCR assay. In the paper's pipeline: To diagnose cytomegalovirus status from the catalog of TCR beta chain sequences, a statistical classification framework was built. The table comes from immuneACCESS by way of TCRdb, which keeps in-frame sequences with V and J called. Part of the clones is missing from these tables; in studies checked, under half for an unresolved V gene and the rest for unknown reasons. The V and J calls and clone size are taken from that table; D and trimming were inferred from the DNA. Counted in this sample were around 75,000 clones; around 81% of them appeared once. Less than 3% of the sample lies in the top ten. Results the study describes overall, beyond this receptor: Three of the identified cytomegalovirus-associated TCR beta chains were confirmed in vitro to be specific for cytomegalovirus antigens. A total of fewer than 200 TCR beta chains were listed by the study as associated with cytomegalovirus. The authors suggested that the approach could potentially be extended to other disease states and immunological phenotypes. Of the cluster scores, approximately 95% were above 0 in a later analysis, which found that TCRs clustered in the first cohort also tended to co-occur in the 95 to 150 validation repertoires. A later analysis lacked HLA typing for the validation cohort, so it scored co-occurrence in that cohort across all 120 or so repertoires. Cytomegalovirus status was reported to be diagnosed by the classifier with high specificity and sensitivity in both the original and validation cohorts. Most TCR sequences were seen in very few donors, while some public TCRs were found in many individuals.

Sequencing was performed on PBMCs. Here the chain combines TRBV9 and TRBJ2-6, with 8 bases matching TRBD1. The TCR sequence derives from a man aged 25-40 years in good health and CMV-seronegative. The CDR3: CASSVGGGAGGFFSGANVLTF. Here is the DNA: TGTGCCAGCAGCGTAGGGGGTGGGGCAGGGGGCTTTTTCTCTGGGGCCAACGTCCTGACTTTC.